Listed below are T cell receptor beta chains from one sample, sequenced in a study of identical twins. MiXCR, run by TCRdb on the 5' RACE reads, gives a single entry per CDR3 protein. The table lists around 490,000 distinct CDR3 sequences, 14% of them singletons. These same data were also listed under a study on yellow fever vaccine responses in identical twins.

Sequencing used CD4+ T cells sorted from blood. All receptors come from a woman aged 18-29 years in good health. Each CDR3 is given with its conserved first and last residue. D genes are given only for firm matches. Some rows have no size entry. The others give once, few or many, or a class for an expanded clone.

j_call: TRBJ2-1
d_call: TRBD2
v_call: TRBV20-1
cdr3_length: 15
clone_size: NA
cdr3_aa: CSAIQTSGSFREQFF
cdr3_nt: TGCAGTGCTATTCAGACTAGCGGGTCTTTCCGTGAGCAGTTCTTC

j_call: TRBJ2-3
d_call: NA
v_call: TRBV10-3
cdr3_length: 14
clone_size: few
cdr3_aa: CAIRQGRGTDTQYF
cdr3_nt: TGTGCCATCAGACAGGGCAGGGGCACAGATACGCAGTATTTT

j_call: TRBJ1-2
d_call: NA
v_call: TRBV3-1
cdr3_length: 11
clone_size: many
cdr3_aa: CASSQGYGYTF
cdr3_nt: TGTGCCAGCAGCCAGGGCTATGGCTACACCTTC

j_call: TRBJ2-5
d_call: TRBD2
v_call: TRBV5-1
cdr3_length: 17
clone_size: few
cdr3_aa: CASSGGRGLATQETQYF
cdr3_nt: TGCGCCAGCAGCGGGGGACGGGGACTAGCCACCCAAGAGACCCAGTACTTC

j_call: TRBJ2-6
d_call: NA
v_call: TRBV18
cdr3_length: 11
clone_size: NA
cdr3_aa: CASSPPGVLTF
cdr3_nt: TGTGCCAGCTCACCACCGGGAGTCCTGACTTTC

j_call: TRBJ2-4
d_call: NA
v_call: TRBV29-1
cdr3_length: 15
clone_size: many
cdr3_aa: CSVVLTTLAKNIQYF
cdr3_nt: TGCAGCGTTGTCCTGACTACGCTAGCCAAAAACATTCAGTACTTC

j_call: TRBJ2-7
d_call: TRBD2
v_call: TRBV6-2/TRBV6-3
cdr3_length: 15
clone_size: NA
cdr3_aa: CASSPSGGDSYEQYF
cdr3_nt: TGTGCCAGCAGCCCCAGCGGGGGGGACTCCTACGAGCAGTACTTC

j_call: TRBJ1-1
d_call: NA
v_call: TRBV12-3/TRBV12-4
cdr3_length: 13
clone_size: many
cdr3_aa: CASSLTGRTEAFF
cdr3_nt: TGTGCCAGCAGCCTTACAGGGAGGACTGAAGCTTTCTTT

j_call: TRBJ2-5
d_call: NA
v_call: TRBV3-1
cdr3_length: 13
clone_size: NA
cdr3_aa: CASSQGRKETQYF
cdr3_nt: TGTGCCAGCAGCCAAGGCAGAAAAGAGACCCAGTACTTC

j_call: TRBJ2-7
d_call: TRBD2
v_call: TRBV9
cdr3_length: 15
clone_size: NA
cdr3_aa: CASSVALAGRYEQYF
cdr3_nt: TGTGCCAGCAGCGTAGCACTAGCGGGACGGTACGAGCAGTACTTC

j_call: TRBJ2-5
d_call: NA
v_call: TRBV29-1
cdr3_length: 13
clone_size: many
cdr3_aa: CSISQKVQETQYF
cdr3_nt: TGCAGCATCTCACAGAAAGTCCAAGAGACCCAGTACTTC

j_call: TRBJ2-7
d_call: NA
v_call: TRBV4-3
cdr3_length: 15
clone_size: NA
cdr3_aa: CASSHGPDSSYEQYF
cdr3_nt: TGCGCCAGCAGCCACGGACCAGATTCTTCCTACGAGCAGTACTTC

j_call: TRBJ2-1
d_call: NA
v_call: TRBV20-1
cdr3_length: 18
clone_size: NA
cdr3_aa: CSAREIQHGGGVINEQFF
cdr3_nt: TGCAGTGCTAGGGAAATCCAACATGGCGGGGGCGTAATCAATGAGCAGTTCTTC

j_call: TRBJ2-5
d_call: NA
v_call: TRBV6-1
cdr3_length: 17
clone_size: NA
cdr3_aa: CASSPIRQVDARETQYF
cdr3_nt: TGTGCCAGCAGTCCTATACGACAGGTCGATGCCCGGGAGACCCAGTACTTC

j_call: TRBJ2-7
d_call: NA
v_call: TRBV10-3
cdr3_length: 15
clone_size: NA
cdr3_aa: CAISGLELTSYEQYF
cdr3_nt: TGTGCCATCAGTGGTCTCGAGCTGACCTCCTACGAGCAGTACTTC

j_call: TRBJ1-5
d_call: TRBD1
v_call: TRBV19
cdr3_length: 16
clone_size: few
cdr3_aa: CASSTLTGPGNQPQHF
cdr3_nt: TGTGCCAGTAGTACACTGACAGGGCCTGGCAATCAGCCCCAGCATTTT

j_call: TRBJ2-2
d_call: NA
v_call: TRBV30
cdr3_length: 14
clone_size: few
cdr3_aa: CAWSGGKNTGELFF
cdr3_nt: TGTGCCTGGAGTGGGGGCAAGAACACCGGGGAGCTGTTTTTT

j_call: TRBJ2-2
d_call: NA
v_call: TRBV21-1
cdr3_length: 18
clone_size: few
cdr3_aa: CASSKEVAGELEGGELFF
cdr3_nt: TGTGCCAGCAGCAAAGAGGTAGCGGGGGAACTCGAGGGCGGGGAGCTGTTTTTT

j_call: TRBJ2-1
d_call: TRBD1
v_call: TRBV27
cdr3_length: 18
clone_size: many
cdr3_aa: CASRVLLGGQGWSDEQFF
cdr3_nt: TGTGCCAGCAGAGTTCTTTTGGGGGGACAGGGTTGGTCGGATGAGCAGTTCTTC

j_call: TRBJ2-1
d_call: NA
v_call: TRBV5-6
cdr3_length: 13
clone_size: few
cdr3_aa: CASSRQALHEQFF
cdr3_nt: TGTGCCAGCAGCCGCCAAGCCTTACATGAGCAGTTCTTC

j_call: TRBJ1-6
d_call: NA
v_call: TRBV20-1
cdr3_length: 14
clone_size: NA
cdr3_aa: CSAKAGLGNSPLHF
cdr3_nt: TGCAGTGCTAAAGCAGGGCTTGGAAATTCACCCCTCCACTTT

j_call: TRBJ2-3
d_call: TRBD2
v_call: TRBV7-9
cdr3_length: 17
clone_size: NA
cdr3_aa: CASSIRRLAGGTDTQYF
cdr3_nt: TGTGCCAGCAGCATCCGTCGACTAGCGGGCGGCACAGATACGCAGTATTTT

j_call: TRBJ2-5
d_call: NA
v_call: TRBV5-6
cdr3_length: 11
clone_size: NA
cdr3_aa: CASKTTGLLSF
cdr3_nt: TGTGCCAGCAAAACCACGGGACTCTTAAGCTTC

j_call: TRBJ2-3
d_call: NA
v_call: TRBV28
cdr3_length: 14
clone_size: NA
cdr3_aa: CAILQGGGTDTQYF
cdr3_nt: TGTGCCATCCTACAGGGAGGGGGCACAGATACGCAGTATTTT

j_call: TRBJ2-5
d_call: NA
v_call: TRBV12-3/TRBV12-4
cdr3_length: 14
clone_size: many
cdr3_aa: CASSSPGARETQYF
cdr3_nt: TGTGCCAGCAGCTCCCCGGGGGCGCGTGAGACCCAGTACTTC

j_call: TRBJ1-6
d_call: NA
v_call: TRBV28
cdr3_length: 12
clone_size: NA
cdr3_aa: CASSSPPSPLHF
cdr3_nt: TGTGCCAGCAGTTCCCCGCCTTCACCCCTCCACTTT

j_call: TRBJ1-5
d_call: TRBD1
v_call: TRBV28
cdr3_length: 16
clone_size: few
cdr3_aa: CASSPWDRVIRQPQHF
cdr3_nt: TGTGCCAGCAGTCCTTGGGACAGGGTGATCCGACAGCCCCAGCATTTT

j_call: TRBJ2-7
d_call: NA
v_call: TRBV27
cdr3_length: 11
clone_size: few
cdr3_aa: CASSYFHEQYF
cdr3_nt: TGTGCCAGCAGTTACTTCCACGAGCAGTACTTC

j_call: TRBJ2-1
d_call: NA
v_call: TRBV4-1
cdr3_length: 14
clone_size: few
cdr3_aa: CASSHPTSYNEQFF
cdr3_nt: TGCGCCAGCAGCCACCCCACCTCCTACAATGAGCAGTTCTTC